The T cell receptor beta chain under discussion was sequenced for a study of blood T cells in healthy people across ages. Through a sample-barcoded 5' primer and a J-beta primer mix, a second PCR was run for roughly 6 to 12 cycles. One entry per CDR3 protein results from TCRdb running MiXCR on the 5' RACE reads. Here the sample spans 550,000 to 650,000 distinct CDR3 sequences, about 26% being singletons. This CDR3 has 11 amino acids. J lost 6 bases, V lost 6 bases, and 5 bases had no gene match. The germline V gene has CDR1 DFQATT and CDR2 SNEGSKA (reference sequence). This sample was shared with a second study, whose subject was T cells of mothers and their children. Per that paper: Related pairs of mothers and children showed slightly higher, non-significant overlap versus unrelated pairs.

Sequences were obtained from blood. V usage is TRBV20-1 and J usage is TRBJ2-7; TRBD1 matches 7 bases. The source of this sequence is a boy aged 2 to 10 in good health. The CDR3 DNA is TGCAGTGCGACGACAGGGTTCGAGCAGTACTTC. It encodes CSATTGFEQYF.